This is a list of T cell receptor beta chains from one sample in a study of low-dose radiotherapy and immunotherapy resistance in tumors. One entry per CDR3 protein results from TCRdb running MiXCR on the reads. The sample has about 60,000 distinct CDR3 sequences, 20% to 25% seen once. The sequencing used PBMCs, collected before treatment. Every receptor here comes from a male donor with prostate cancer. CDR3s include the opening cysteine and the closing phenylalanine or tryptophan. The D gene is left open where the match is weak. Where a row states a size, it is once, few, many or the class of an expanded clone; other rows omit it.

V	J	D	size	CDR3	DNA
TRBV29-1	TRBJ2-7	NA	many	CSVRRSSYEQYF	TGCAGCGTCCGACGGTCCTCCTACGAGCAGTACTTC
TRBV19	TRBJ1-1	TRBD1	many	CASSGYRGMGGGAEAFF	TGTGCCAGTAGTGGATACAGGGGTATGGGTGGAGGCGCTGAAGCTTTCTTT
TRBV7-9	TRBJ2-3	NA	once	CASSLWGAGGMAREQYF	TGTGCCAGCAGCTTATGGGGAGCTGGGGGAATGGCTCGCGAGCAGTATTTT
TRBV7-8	TRBJ1-1	NA	many	CASSLVTTALAHTEAFF	TGTGCCAGCAGCTTAGTCACAACAGCTTTAGCTCACACTGAAGCTTTCTTT
TRBV7-9	TRBJ1-6	NA	many	CASSRAALGANSPLHF	TGTGCCAGCAGCCGTGCCGCTTTAGGGGCTAATTCACCCCTCCACTTT
TRBV20-1	TRBJ1-1	TRBD1	many	CSARVDRENEAFF	TGCAGTGCTAGAGTGGACAGGGAGAATGAAGCTTTCTTT
TRBV25-1	TRBJ2-1	TRBD2	many	CASSEFAISGSSYNEQFF	TGTGCCAGCAGTGAATTTGCCATTAGCGGGAGCTCCTACAATGAGCAGTTCTTC
TRBV7-2	TRBJ2-2	NA	NA	CASSPYPTGELFF	TGTGCCAGCAGCCCCTACCCCACCGGGGAGCTGTTTTTT
TRBV23-1	TRBJ2-5	NA	many	CASSQSWDGGETQYF	TGCGCCAGCAGTCAATCGTGGGACGGAGGGGAGACCCAGTACTTC
TRBV4-2	TRBJ2-5	TRBD2	NA	CASSQGTSGGSGETQYF	TGTGCCAGCAGCCAAGGGACTAGCGGGGGGTCGGGAGAGACCCAGTACTTC
TRBV25-1	TRBJ2-1	NA	many	CASSEPGLYNEQFF	TGTGCCAGCAGTGAACCAGGGTTATACAATGAGCAGTTCTTC
TRBV6-1	TRBJ2-5	NA	many	CASSDLTGRGETQYF	TGTGCCAGCAGTGACCTAACAGGGCGGGGAGAGACCCAGTACTTC
TRBV28	TRBJ2-3	NA	many	CATSDPGGPSTDTQYF	TGTGCCACCAGTGATCCTGGAGGACCAAGCACAGATACGCAGTATTTT
TRBV28	TRBJ1-2	TRBD1	many	CASRRQGASNYGYTF	TGTGCCAGCAGAAGACAGGGAGCCTCTAACTATGGCTACACCTTC
TRBV20-1	TRBJ2-7	TRBD1	many	CSALPPGQGSYEQYF	TGCAGTGCTCTCCCACCCGGACAGGGCTCCTACGAGCAGTACTTC
TRBV9	TRBJ2-1	TRBD2	many	CASSPGTSGLNEQFF	TGTGCCAGCAGCCCTGGGACTAGCGGGCTCAATGAGCAGTTCTTC
TRBV28	TRBJ2-2	NA	NA	CATINRAWSTGELFF	TGTGCCACCATTAACCGGGCCTGGTCCACCGGGGAGCTGTTTTTT
TRBV7-2	TRBJ2-7	TRBD2	many	CASGTSGRALEQYF	TGTGCCAGCGGTACTAGCGGGAGGGCCTTAGAGCAGTACTTC